This TCR beta chain was obtained from a study of blood T cell repertoires in COVID-19. Study in general: The United States, Italy and Spain supplied acute and convalescent COVID-19 samples. PBMCs, B-cell-depleted T cells, or T cells were the source of the cDNA or gDNA that made up the material.

This clone was seen a single time. This CDR3 has 13 amino acids. V dropped 3 bases and J dropped 8; count of bases not matched to a gene: 3. The authors' processing: Estimated nucleated cell counts came from reference gene primer amplification. This table comes from immunoSEQ multiplex PCR, and its TCRdb copy is limited to in-frame clones, with some not included. V, J and clone size derive from that table, while D and trimming were established from the DNA sequence. The data contain some 120,000 clones, approximately 82% of them seen just once; the ten biggest clones take up around 7.6%. The rearrangement uses TRBV12-3 or TRBV12-4 and TRBJ2-1, with 8 nucleotides matching TRBD1. The sample was peripheral blood. The receptor was derived from a man in his 70s with active or convalescent COVID-19. DNA of the CDR3: TGTGCCAGCAGTTTGACAGGGGTCCATGAGCAGTTCTTC. It yields the protein CASSLTGVHEQFF.